These 24 T cell receptor beta chains were sequenced from one sample in a study of early T cells in non-severe SARS-CoV-2 infection. TCRdb re-derived calls from the 5' RACE reads in MiXCR, one entry per CDR3 protein. The sample has about 48,000 distinct CDR3 sequences, about 13% seen once. The sample comprised whole blood. The receptors here all came from an adult who was a healthcare worker with PCR-confirmed SARS-CoV-2 infection or an uninfected control (not recorded which).

This clonotype was picked up many times. The V call is TRBV4-1, the J call TRBJ1-1; a possible D gene is TRBD1 (6 bases). CDR3 length: 16 amino acids. Germline lookup yields CDR1 MGHRA and CDR2 YSYEKL. Trimming took 0 bases from V and 4 from J, leaving 15 bases between them. CDR3 residues: CASSQERTVDITEAFF. The CDR3, as DNA: TGCGCCAGCAGCCAAGAGAGGACAGTCGACATCACTGAAGCTTTCTTT.

This clonotype has at least ten counts. The chain has TRBV7-8 and TRBJ2-5; D is undetermined. The CDR3 covers 16 residues. Germline CDR1 reads SGHVS; CDR2 reads FQNEAQ. The V end was cut by 5 bases, the J end by 2 bases, with 18 bases between. CDR3 bases: TGTGCCAGCAGCCCCTCCCGGCGGTTGGCTCAAGAGACCCAGTACTTC. Translation gives CASSPSRRLAQETQYF.

This clonotype was counted ten times or more. This chain connects TRBV20-1 to TRBJ2-7; 8 nucleotides line up with TRBD2. J gave up 3 bases and V 2 bases, and 12 bases lay outside the gene matches. The CDR3 sequence is 16 residues long. Germline V gene lookup returns CDR1 DFQATT and CDR2 SNEGSKA (reference sequence). The CDR3 DNA follows: TGCAGTGCTAGATTCGGTGGCGGGAGGACCTACTACGAGCAGTACTTC. Its protein is CSARFGGGRTYYEQYF.

This clonotype has at least ten counts. The chain employs TRBV3-1 and TRBJ2-3; TRBD2 aligns across 13 bases. CDR1 is LGHDT and CDR2 is YNNKEL in the germline V gene (reference sequence). This CDR3 spans 17 amino acids. The trim removed 6 bases at V and 1 base at J, leaving 7 bases unmatched. The CDR3 is CASRGLAGPGGTDTQYF. The CDR3 DNA is TGTGCCAGCAGGGGACTAGCGGGGCCGGGGGGCACAGATACGCAGTATTTT.

V is TRBV5-1 and J is TRBJ2-1, with D perhaps given as TRBD1 or TRBD2 (5 bases each). The CDR3 has 16 amino acids. Trimming removed 3 bases at V and 2 bases at J, with 15 bases between. Germline V gene sequence: CDR1 SGHRS, CDR2 YFSETQ. The DNA of the CDR3 is TGCGCCAGCAGCTCCCTGGCAGGGAGCACCTACAATGAGCAGTTCTTC. Amino acids: CASSSLAGSTYNEQFF.

The chain employs TRBV20-1 and TRBJ1-3, with TRBD1 matching 7 bases. Germline V gives CDR1 DFQATT, CDR2 SNEGSKA (reference sequence). V lost 5 bases and J lost 0; bases outside the gene matches: 16. The CDR3 spans 18 residues. The CDR3 sequence: CSAVGQEHFQNSGNTIYF. The CDR3 bases are TGCAGTGCTGTAGGACAGGAACACTTTCAGAACTCTGGAAACACCATATATTTT.

This clonotype was seen repeatedly, ten times or more. The chain is built from TRBV7-9 and TRBJ1-2; D not certain. Germline V CDR1 and CDR2: SEHNR, FQNEAQ (reference sequence). Trimming removed 8 bases at V and 4 bases at J, with 11 bases between. CDR3 length equals 12 residues. CDR3 in amino acids: CASSTISYGYTF. DNA of the CDR3: TGTGCCAGCTCGACGATTTCCTATGGCTACACCTTC.

Regarding this clonotype: The germline gene is not matched at one end of the junction; a read error may be the cause. This chain links TRBV13 with TRBJ1-2; D is perhaps TRBD1 (6 bases). Germline assignment: CDR1 PRHDT and CDR2 FYEKMQ (reference sequence). This CDR3 contains 9 residues. The CDR3 spells CASSPSGHF. Here the CDR3 DNA reads TGTGCCAGCAGCCCCTCGGGACATTTC.

The rearrangement joins TRBV28 to TRBJ1-5; unclear D gene. V was pared by 6 bases and J by 4 bases, with 7 bases between. The CDR3 loop spans 12 amino acids. The germline V gene encodes CDR1 MDHEN and CDR2 SYDVKM. Here the CDR3 DNA reads TGTGCCAGCAGCCCCCCGAATCAGCCCCAGCATTTT. It translates to CASSPPNQPQHF.

The chain is built from TRBV5-1 and TRBJ2-3; TRBD2 agrees at 11 bases. Trimming removed 0 bases from V and 3 bases from J; junction bases left unmatched: 3. The CDR3 totals 16 residues. The germline V gene has CDR1 SGHRS and CDR2 YFSETQ. The CDR3 loop reads CASSLGLAGRTDTQYF. The CDR3 DNA follows: TGCGCCAGCAGCTTGGGACTAGCGGGGCGGACAGATACGCAGTATTTT.

V and J are TRBV29-1 and TRBJ2-1; TRBD2 is a possible D gene (6 bases). The ends were cut back, 5 bases at V and 4 bases at J, with 9 bases in the middle. The CDR3 covers 12 residues. The germline V gene encodes CDR1 SQVTM and CDR2 ANQGSEA. This CDR3 reads CSVPRGYNEQFF. CDR3 nucleotide sequence: TGCAGCGTTCCGCGGGGTTACAATGAGCAGTTCTTC.

This clonotype was counted ten times or more. The chain employs TRBV5-1 and TRBJ2-1, with D perhaps TRBD1 or TRBD2 (5 bases each). The germline V gene encodes CDR1 SGHRS and CDR2 YFSETQ. CDR3 size: 16 residues. Trimming removed 2 bases from V and 0 bases from J, with 12 bases in between. DNA of the CDR3: TGCGCCAGCAGCTTTAGAGGGGTGAGCTCCTACAATGAGCAGTTCTTC. It is translated as CASSFRGVSSYNEQFF.

The chain joins TRBV6-5 to TRBJ2-7; maybe TRBD2 (6 bases). The CDR3 loop spans 14 amino acids. Trimming pared 4 bases from V and 4 bases from J, leaving 14 bases between. CDR1 and CDR2 from the germline V gene are MNHEY and SVGAGI. This CDR3 reads CASSSPGLTYEQYF. CDR3 nucleotides: TGTGCCAGCAGTTCCCCGGGACTCACTTACGAGCAGTACTTC.

The V gene is TRBV7-2, the J gene TRBJ1-2, with D possibly matching TRBD1 (6 bases). The CDR3 totals 16 residues. Trimming stripped 5 bases from V and 0 bases from J, with 16 bases between. The germline CDR1 and CDR2 sequences are SGHTA and FQGNSA. This CDR3 reads CASSARTAVPNYGYTF. The CDR3 nucleotides are TGTGCCAGCAGCGCCAGGACAGCCGTTCCTAACTATGGCTACACCTTC. Full variable domain (missing parts from reference TRBV7-2 and TRBJ1-2): GAGVSQSPSNKVTEKGKDVELRCDPISGHTALYWYRQSLGQGLEFLIYFQGNSAPDKSGLPSDRFSAERTGGSVSTLTIQRTQQEDSAVYLCASSARTAVPNYGYTFGSGTRLTVV.

The table lists this clonotype with many counts. The chain recombines TRBV12-3 or TRBV12-4 with TRBJ2-1; 7 bases align to TRBD2. Trimming took 9 bases from V and 8 from J; bases not matched to a gene: 7. The CDR3 runs 12 residues. The CDR3, as DNA: TGTGCCAGTGGGAGGGGAAGCTATGAGCAGTTCTTC. Protein product: CASGRGSYEQFF.

This chain uses TRBV12-5 with TRBJ2-1; D gene uncertain. CDR3 length: 15 residues. Germline-derived CDR1 and CDR2 are LGHNT and FRNRAP. Trimming took 5 bases from V and 8 from J, leaving 19 bases between them. The CDR3 loop is CASGQYRPLRDEQFF. As DNA, the CDR3 is TGTGCTAGTGGTCAGTATCGCCCTCTTAGGGATGAGCAGTTCTTC.

This sequence joins TRBV9 and TRBJ2-1; TRBD2 matches at 7 bases. CDR1 and CDR2 from the germline V gene are SGDLS and YYNGEE. This CDR3 contains 17 residues. With 4 bases clipped from V and 1 base from J, the junction kept 11 bases outside the gene matches. CDR3 loop: CASSPEVAGLSYNEQFF. The DNA for the CDR3 is TGTGCCAGCAGCCCCGAAGTAGCGGGTCTATCCTACAATGAGCAGTTCTTC.

The gene calls are TRBV5-1 and TRBJ1-2; 8 bases are shared with TRBD1. Germline V gene sequence: CDR1 SGHRS, CDR2 YFSETQ. Unmatched junction bases numbered 2, after V lost 3 bases and J lost 4 bases. CDR3 length equals 13 residues. CDR3 sequence (DNA): TGCGCCAGCAGCTGGGGGACAGGCTATGGCTACACCTTC. Its translation is CASSWGTGYGYTF.

This clonotype has more than one count but fewer than ten. This chain uses TRBV29-1 with TRBJ2-7; D tentatively reads TRBD1 or TRBD2 (6 bases each). Germline lookup yields CDR1 SQVTM and CDR2 ANQGSEA. The CDR3 runs to 13 residues. With 4 bases removed from V and 5 bases from J, the gap between germline ends came to 15 bases. CDR3 sequence reads: CSVARGRRNEQYF. CDR3 nucleotide sequence: TGCAGCGTTGCCCGGGGGCGAAGAAACGAGCAGTACTTC.

In this sample, this clonotype turned up many times. The V and J genes are TRBV7-6 and TRBJ2-7, with 7 bases lining up with TRBD1. J gave up 6 bases and V 5 bases, and 1 base lay outside the gene matches. The V gene's germline CDR1 is SGHVS and CDR2 FNYEAQ. The CDR3 is 11 amino acids. The CDR3 DNA follows: TGTGCCAGCAGCCAGGGGGTCGAGCAGTACTTC. This encodes CASSQGVEQYF.

This clonotype was recorded many times. The J gene is TRBJ2-1, the V gene TRBV2; TRBD1 agrees at 8 bases. This CDR3 is 15 amino acids long. Looked up from germline, CDR1 is SNHLY and CDR2 is FYNNEI. V dropped 4 bases and J dropped 6; count of bases not matched to a gene: 8. CDR3 loop: CASSVQGVPGNEQFF. The CDR3 DNA reads TGTGCCAGCAGTGTACAGGGGGTACCTGGCAATGAGCAGTTCTTC.

The genes are TRBV29-1 and TRBJ1-1, with D hard to call. The CDR3 runs to 13 residues. V lost 5 bases and J lost 1, with 11 bases in between. Per the germline V gene, CDR1 is SQVTM and CDR2 is ANQGSEA. CDR3 nucleotides: TGCAGCGTTCACTCACTTGGGAACACTGAAGCTTTCTTT. Translated, it gives CSVHSLGNTEAFF. The full variable domain, completed using reference TRBV29-1 and TRBJ1-1, is SAVISQKPSRDICQRGTSLTIQCQVDSQVTMMFWYRQQPGQSLTLIATANQGSEATYESGFVIDKFPISRPNLTFSTLTVSNMSPEDSSIYLCSVHSLGNTEAFFGQGTRLTVV.

A few counts support this clonotype. The chain joins TRBV12-3 or TRBV12-4 to TRBJ1-3; tentative D call: TRBD1 (6 bases). Trimming cost V 7 bases and J 0 bases, with 13 bases left between them. CDR3 length: 15 amino acids. In DNA, the CDR3 is TGTGCCAGCAATTTCGGGGGGCCCTCTGGAAACACCATATATTTT. It yields the protein CASNFGGPSGNTIYF.

The chain carries TRBV6-1 and TRBJ1-4; D call uncertain. Per germline, CDR1 MNHNS and CDR2 SASEGT. V was shortened by 4 bases and J by 6 bases, with 9 bases between the two germline ends. The CDR3 contains 13 residues. This chain's CDR3 is CASSAYRDEKLFF. CDR3 DNA: TGTGCCAGCAGTGCTTACCGGGATGAAAAACTGTTTTTT.